Following are 30 T cell receptor beta chains from one sample sequenced in a study of T cell responses to AZD1222 COVID-19 vaccine. Assay: immunoSEQ multiplex PCR; the TCRdb copy retains only in-frame clones and omits some. The data show about 130,000 clones, 80% to 90% seen once. Sequenced material: peripheral blood, taken 28 days after the second AZD1222 dose. These TCRs come from an adult who received the AZD1222 COVID-19 vaccine.

The chain is built from TRBV23-1 and TRBJ2-1; unclear D gene. TRBV23-1 qualifies as an ORF whose function is uncertain. V lost 2 bases and J lost 10, with 15 bases in between. The CDR3 is 14 amino acids. The CDR3 spells CASSQRPDTAEQFF. The CDR3 nucleotides are TGCGCCAGCAGTCAACGACCCGACACAGCCGAGCAGTTCTTC.

This clone was counted a single time. The chain is built from TRBV9 and TRBJ1-4; 10 nucleotides match TRBD1. J was trimmed by 5 bases and V by 4 bases; bases with no gene match: 5. Germline V gene data show CDR1 as SGDLS and CDR2 as YYNGEE. The CDR3 loop spans 15 amino acids. DNA of the CDR3: TGTGCCAGCAGCTCCGGACAGGGGGGGAATGAAAAACTGTTTTTT. Translated: CASSSGQGGNEKLFF.

This clone came up a few times. V is TRBV10-3 and J is TRBJ1-2; 11 bases match TRBD1. Germline V gene data show CDR1 as ENHRY and CDR2 as SYGVKD. The CDR3 consists of 15 residues. V lost 10 bases, J lost 7 bases, and 14 bases stayed unmatched. CDR3 loop: CATDPGQGVGAGYTF. The CDR3, as DNA: TGTGCCACCGACCCGGGACAGGGGGTAGGGGCTGGCTACACCTTC.

This chain connects TRBV7-8 to TRBJ1-4; no firm D call. The CDR3 is 12 amino acids. From germline, CDR1 is SGHVS and CDR2 FQNEAQ. Trimming left V 8 bases short and J 8 bases short, with 12 bases between. The CDR3 here is CASGTLGEKLFF. The CDR3 DNA is TGTGCCAGCGGAACACTTGGAGAAAAACTGTTTTTT.

The chain links TRBV5-1 to TRBJ1-3; D gene uncertain. Germline V gene data show CDR1 as SGHRS and CDR2 as YFSETQ. CDR3 length equals 15 residues. The V end was cut by 5 bases, the J end by 3 bases, with 15 bases between. CDR3 sequence: CASSKSQVFGNTIYF. As DNA, the CDR3 is TGCGCCAGCAGTAAGAGCCAGGTCTTTGGAAACACCATATATTTT. The entire variable domain, with the rest obtained from reference TRBV5-1 and TRBJ1-3, is as follows: KAGVTQTPRYLIKTRGQQVTLSCSPISGHRSVSWYQQTPGQGLQFLFEYFSETQRNKGNFPGRFSGRQFSNSRSEMNVSTLELGDSALYLCASSKSQVFGNTIYFGEGSWLTVV.

The chain combines TRBV5-1 with TRBJ2-1; 12 nucleotides align to TRBD2. CDR1 SGHRS and CDR2 YFSETQ come from the germline V gene. This CDR3 has 15 residues. Trimming cost V 5 bases and J 7 bases; bases outside gene matches: 7. The CDR3 bases are TGCGCCAGCAGTACTAGCGGGAGGTTCTTGAATGAGCAGTTCTTC. Residues: CASSTSGRFLNEQFF.

The rearrangement joins TRBV11-3 to TRBJ1-5; D not certain. CDR1 and CDR2 (germline): SGHNT, YENEEA. V shed 0 bases and J shed 4 bases, with 4 bases lying between them. This CDR3 is 13 amino acids long. The CDR3 region has the DNA TGTGCCAGCAGCTTAGACTGGAATCAGCCCCAGCATTTT. Amino acids: CASSLDWNQPQHF.

As regards this clone: Compared with germline, one end of the junction differs, possibly owing to a read error. This rearrangement joins TRBV19 to TRBJ1-1, with TRBD1 matching 7 bases. Germline CDR1 LNHDA, CDR2 SQIVND (reference sequence). The CDR3 loop spans 14 amino acids. The CDR3 region has the DNA TGTGCCAGTAGTATAGCCTGGGACAGCTCAGAGCACCTCTTT. Translating gives CASSIAWDSSEHLF.

The CDR3, as DNA: TGCGCCAGCAGCCAAGATGATTCAGGGAACTATGGCTACACCTTC. This sequence encodes CASSQDDSGNYGYTF. The chain couples TRBV4-1 to TRBJ1-2; D might be TRBD1 (5 bases). Germline loops: CDR1 MGHRA, CDR2 YSYEKL. Trimming removed 0 bases from V and 2 bases from J, with 10 bases in between. CDR3 length: 15 residues.

The gene calls are TRBV10-3 and TRBJ2-5, with no clear D. V was trimmed by 4 bases and J by 5 bases, leaving 11 bases between them. This CDR3 spans 13 amino acids. Looked up from germline, CDR1 is ENHRY and CDR2 is SYGVKD. CDR3 region: CAISALGSETQYF. The CDR3 DNA follows: TGTGCCATCAGTGCACTGGGGTCGGAGACCCAGTACTTC.

The gene calls are TRBV7-9 and TRBJ2-1, with 10 bases that match TRBD2. Germline CDR1 reads SEHNR; CDR2 reads FQNEAQ (reference sequence). V was pared by 7 bases and J by 4 bases, with 10 bases of the junction left unmatched. The CDR3 is 16 amino acids. CDR3 in DNA: TGTGCCAGCAACTCCCCCAGGACTAGCGGTTACAATGAGCAGTTCTTC. It is translated as CASNSPRTSGYNEQFF.

The V gene is TRBV30, the J gene TRBJ2-3; D gene unclear. The CDR3 totals 12 residues. The germline CDR1 and CDR2 sequences are GTSNPN and SVGIG (reference sequence). Between the trimmed V and J ends, which lost 7 bases and 6 bases, there was a span of 14 bases. The CDR3 sequence is CAYGFLSDTQYF. CDR3 bases: TGTGCCTATGGCTTCCTCTCGGATACGCAGTATTTT. Filled out from reference TRBV30 and TRBJ2-3, the complete variable domain reads SQTIHQWPATLVQPVGSPLSLECTVEGTSNPNLYWYRQAAGRGLQLLFYSVGIGQISSEVPQNLSASRPQDRQFILSSKKLLLSDSGFYLCAYGFLSDTQYFGPGTRLTVL.

V usage is TRBV5-6 and J usage is TRBJ2-2; D is perhaps TRBD2 (6 bases). V lost 6 bases to trimming and J lost 5 bases, with 17 bases between them. This CDR3 comprises 15 residues. Germline V lookup: CDR1 SGHDT, CDR2 YYEEEE. The CDR3 sequence: CASISYGRETGELFF. CDR3 in DNA: TGTGCCAGCATCAGTTACGGGAGAGAGACCGGGGAGCTGTTTTTT.

This sequence joins TRBV11-2 and TRBJ2-7; D unclear. The germline V and J ends were trimmed by 1 base and 5 bases, with 6 bases remaining between them. Per germline, CDR1 SGHAT and CDR2 FQNNGV. This CDR3 is built from 12 residues. The CDR3 here is CASSLAGNEQYF. The DNA of the CDR3 is TGTGCCAGCAGCTTAGCTGGGAACGAGCAGTACTTC.

Here the CDR3 DNA reads TGTGCCAGTAGTATCATTGGGCAGGGAACTGAAAAACTGTTTTTT. Its translation is CASSIIGQGTEKLFF. The chain has TRBV19 and TRBJ1-4; the D gene is possibly TRBD1 (5 bases). Germline-derived CDR1 and CDR2 are LNHDA and SQIVND (reference sequence). This CDR3 contains 15 residues. Trimming removed 3 bases at V and 7 bases at J, with 15 bases between.

CDR3 sequence: CASSLVAGLETQYF. The CDR3 nucleotides read TGTGCCAGCAGCTTAGTGGCTGGGTTAGAGACCCAGTACTTC. This sequence joins TRBV7-8 and TRBJ2-5, with D uncertain. The CDR3 loop spans 14 amino acids. Germline V gives CDR1 SGHVS, CDR2 FQNEAQ. The germline V and J ends were trimmed by 1 base and 4 bases, with 10 bases remaining between them.

The gene calls are TRBV4-1 and TRBJ1-4; D is uncertain. CDR1 is MGHRA and CDR2 is YSYEKL in the germline V gene. V shed 1 base and J shed 8 bases, with 8 bases lying between them. This CDR3 comprises 13 residues. The CDR3 loop is CASSQGRGEKLFF. CDR3 sequence (DNA): TGCGCCAGCAGCCAAGGTAGAGGGGAAAAACTGTTTTTT.

This clone was counted between two and nine times. The J gene is TRBJ1-1, the V gene TRBV6-5; 7 positions agree with TRBD1. Germline V gene data show CDR1 as MNHEY and CDR2 as SVGAGI. Trimming took 2 bases from V and 2 from J; bases not matched to a gene: 5. This CDR3 has 15 residues. The CDR3 sequence is CASSYRTGGNTEAFF. The CDR3 coding sequence is TGTGCCAGCAGTTACCGGACAGGTGGAAACACTGAAGCTTTCTTT.

To note about this clone: Relative to the germline gene, one junction end is altered; a read error may explain this. This sequence joins TRBV7-9 and TRBJ1-6; D unclear. Germline V gene data show CDR1 as SEHNR and CDR2 as FQNEAQ (reference sequence). The CDR3 is made up of 15 amino acids. The CDR3 nucleotides read TGTGCCAGCAGCTTAACGGACTCCCATAATTCACCCCTCCACTTT. Its translation: CASSLTDSHNSPLHF.

The chain is built from TRBV12-5 and TRBJ1-2; D is perhaps TRBD1 (6 bases). Trimming shortened V by 3 bases and J by 8 bases, and 22 bases separated the two germline ends. The CDR3 spans 16 residues. Germline values: CDR1 LGHNT, CDR2 FRNRAP. Here the CDR3 DNA reads TGTGCTAGTGGTTTCCGGGGTATGACGGGGGCGGGAGGCTACACCTTC. Residues: CASGFRGMTGAGGYTF.

The rearrangement joins TRBV10-3 to TRBJ1-1; D may be TRBD1 (6 bases). Germline V gives CDR1 ENHRY, CDR2 SYGVKD. V gave up 7 bases and J gave up 3 bases, with 12 bases separating them. The CDR3 spans 13 residues. The CDR3 protein is CAINERTDTEAFF. The CDR3 DNA follows: TGTGCCATCAACGAACGGACAGACACTGAAGCTTTCTTT.

The rearrangement joins TRBV29-1 to TRBJ2-1; the match to TRBD1 covers 8 bases. V shed 3 bases, J shed 5 bases, and the junction held 12 bases outside the gene matches. This CDR3 is 16 amino acids long. The germline gives CDR1 SQVTM, CDR2 ANQGSEA. CDR3 nucleotides: TGCAGCGTTGAGCCCCGACAGGGGCCACTTAACAATGAGCAGTTCTTC. The encoded protein is CSVEPRQGPLNNEQFF.

A single count supports this clone. The rearrangement joins TRBV9 to TRBJ2-6; D possibly matches TRBD1 or TRBD2 (6 bases each). The germline V gene encodes CDR1 SGDLS and CDR2 YYNGEE. The CDR3 is 14 residues long. CDR3 sequence: CWRGDSSGANVLTF. The CDR3 nucleotides read TGTTGGAGGGGGGATTCCTCTGGGGCCAACGTCCTGACTTTC.

The chain links TRBV30 to TRBJ1-1, with D possibly being TRBD1 (5 bases). Trimming left V 2 bases short and J 6 bases short, with 10 bases between. Looked up from germline, CDR1 is GTSNPN and CDR2 is SVGIG (reference sequence). This CDR3 contains 12 residues. CDR3 loop: CAWSSGGAEAFF. CDR3 DNA: TGTGCCTGGAGTTCAGGAGGGGCTGAAGCTTTCTTT.

This clone has a count of ten or more. This sequence joins TRBV3-1 (or the pseudogene TRBV3-2) and TRBJ2-3, with D maybe TRBD2 (6 bases). The germline V gene encodes CDR1 LGHDT and CDR2 YNNKEL (reference sequence). V lost 8 bases and J 3 bases, leaving 15 bases between the germline ends. The CDR3 length is 14 residues. The CDR3, as DNA: TGTGCCAGCGGCGGCGGGGTACAGACAGATACGCAGTATTTT. Its translation: CASGGGVQTDTQYF.

The genes are TRBV30 and TRBJ1-3; 7 bases are a match to TRBD1. Trimming at V came to 1 base and at J to 0 bases, leaving 3 bases not matched to a gene. Germline assignment: CDR1 GTSNPN and CDR2 SVGIG (reference sequence). CDR3 length equals 15 residues. The CDR3: CAWSAGTASGNTIYF. The CDR3 DNA sequence: TGTGCCTGGAGTGCCGGGACAGCCTCTGGAAACACCATATATTTT. The full variable domain, in which reference TRBV30 and TRBJ1-3 provide the parts outside the CDR3, is SQTIHQWPATLVQPVGSPLSLECTVEGTSNPNLYWYRQAAGRGLQLLFYSVGIGQISSEVPQNLSASRPQDRQFILSSKKLLLSDSGFYLCAWSAGTASGNTIYFGEGSWLTVV.

The table lists this clone with a count of one. The chain uses TRBV6-6 and TRBJ1-2; a possible D gene is TRBD1 (6 bases). V shed 0 bases and J shed 1 base, with 9 bases lying between them. Germline V gene lookup returns CDR1 MNHNY and CDR2 SVGAGI (reference sequence). The CDR3 spans 15 residues. CDR3 amino acids: CASSYSAGVNYGYTF. The CDR3 bases are TGTGCCAGCAGTTACTCCGCAGGGGTTAACTATGGCTACACCTTC.

This sequence joins TRBV6-5 and TRBJ1-1; 8 bases are shared with TRBD1. The V segment lost 1 base and the J segment 4 bases; nucleotides outside the gene matches: 2. The germline gives CDR1 MNHEY, CDR2 SVGAGI. The CDR3 sequence is 14 residues long. CDR3 protein: CASSYFTGGTEAFF. In nucleotides, the CDR3 is TGTGCCAGCAGTTACTTCACAGGGGGCACTGAAGCTTTCTTT.

The rearrangement uses TRBV6-5 and TRBJ2-7; 8 bases are a match to TRBD1. V shed 5 bases, J shed 3 bases, and the junction held 6 bases outside the gene matches. CDR1 MNHEY and CDR2 SVGAGI come from the germline V gene. The CDR3 totals 14 residues. The CDR3 here is CASSRTGWDYEQYF. CDR3 bases: TGTGCCAGCAGTAGGACAGGGTGGGACTACGAGCAGTACTTC.

CDR3 protein: CASSMTGYGYTF. The CDR3 DNA reads as TGTGCCAGCAGTATGACAGGTTATGGCTACACCTTC. The chain employs TRBV27 and TRBJ1-2; D is possibly TRBD1 (6 bases). The V and J ends lost 5 bases and 5 bases respectively, with 9 bases between them. Germline V gene data show CDR1 as MNHEY and CDR2 as SMNVEV (reference sequence). The CDR3 is 12 residues long.